Described below is a single T cell receptor beta chain sequence and its context. The antigen is undetermined. This entry belongs to a study of cytomegalovirus exposure and HLA in healthy donors. Study in general: Genetic ancestry analysis placed 81% of the 400 or so donors that were genotyped in the Caucasian-associated cluster. General observations from the study: The availability of immune exposure information extended only to CMV serostatus. Follow-up analysis found HLA locus-dependent TCR association rates, highest for DRB1 and lowest for HLA-C. Cytomegalovirus status was reportedly diagnosed by the classifier with high sensitivity and specificity.

A multiplex PCR was run with 60 Vbeta primers and 13 Jbeta primers. Sequenced by immunoSEQ multiplex PCR; TCRdb stores in-frame clones only, minus some. The sample carries approximately 160,000 clones, roughly 64% recorded once. The origin of this receptor is a young woman in good health and CMV-seropositive. The sample was PBMCs.

CDR3: CASSLTLNEQFF. The CDR3 coding sequence is TGTGCCAGCAGCCTGACTCTCAATGAGCAGTTCTTC. V and J are TRBV16 and TRBJ2-1, with D unresolved. The V end lost 4 bases, the J end lost 6 bases, and 7 bases lay between the germline ends. Looked up from germline, CDR1 is KGHSY and CDR2 is FQNENV. The CDR3 covers 12 residues.